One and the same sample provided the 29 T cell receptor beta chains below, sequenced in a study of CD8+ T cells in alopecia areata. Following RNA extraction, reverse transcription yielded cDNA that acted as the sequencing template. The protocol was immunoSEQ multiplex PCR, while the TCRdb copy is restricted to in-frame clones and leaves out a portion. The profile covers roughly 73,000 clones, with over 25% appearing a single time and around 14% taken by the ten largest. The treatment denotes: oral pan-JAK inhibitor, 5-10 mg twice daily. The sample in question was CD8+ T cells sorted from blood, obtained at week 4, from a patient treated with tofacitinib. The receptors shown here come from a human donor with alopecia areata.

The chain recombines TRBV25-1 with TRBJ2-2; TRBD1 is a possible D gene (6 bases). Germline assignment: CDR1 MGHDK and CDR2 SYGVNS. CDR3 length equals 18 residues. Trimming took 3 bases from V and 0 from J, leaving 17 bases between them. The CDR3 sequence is CASSDRGRDNPNTGELFF. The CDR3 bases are TGTGCCAGCAGTGACCGAGGCCGGGACAACCCGAACACCGGGGAGCTGTTTTTT.

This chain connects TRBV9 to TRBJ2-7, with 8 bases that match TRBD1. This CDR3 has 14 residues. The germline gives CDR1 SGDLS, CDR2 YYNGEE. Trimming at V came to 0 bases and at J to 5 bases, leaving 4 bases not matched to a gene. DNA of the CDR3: TGTGCCAGCAGCGTAGTGGACAGGGAGGACGAGCAGTACTTC. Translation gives CASSVVDREDEQYF.

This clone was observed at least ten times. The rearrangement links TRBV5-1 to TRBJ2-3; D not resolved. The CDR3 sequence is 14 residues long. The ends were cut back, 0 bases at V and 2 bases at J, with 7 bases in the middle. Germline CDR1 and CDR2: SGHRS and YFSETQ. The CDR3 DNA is TGCGCCAGCAGCTTGGAGTCCTACACAGATACGCAGTATTTT. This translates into CASSLESYTDTQYF. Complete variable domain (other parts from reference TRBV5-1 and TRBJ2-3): KAGVTQTPRYLIKTRGQQVTLSCSPISGHRSVSWYQQTPGQGLQFLFEYFSETQRNKGNFPGRFSGRQFSNSRSEMNVSTLELGDSALYLCASSLESYTDTQYFGPGTRLTVL.

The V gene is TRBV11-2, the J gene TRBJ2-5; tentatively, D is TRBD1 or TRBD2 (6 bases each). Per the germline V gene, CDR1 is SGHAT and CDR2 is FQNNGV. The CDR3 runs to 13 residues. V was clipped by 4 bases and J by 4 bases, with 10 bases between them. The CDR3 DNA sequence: TGTGCCAGCAGCTCAAGGGGGGCAGAGACCCAGTACTTC. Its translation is CASSSRGAETQYF.

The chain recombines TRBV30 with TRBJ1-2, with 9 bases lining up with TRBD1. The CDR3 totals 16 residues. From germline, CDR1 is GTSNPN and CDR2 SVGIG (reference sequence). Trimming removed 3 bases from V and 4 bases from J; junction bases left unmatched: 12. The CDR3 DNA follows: TGTGCCTGGAGGGAAAGAAACAGGGGGCTGGGCTATGGCTACACCTTC. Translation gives CAWRERNRGLGYGYTF.

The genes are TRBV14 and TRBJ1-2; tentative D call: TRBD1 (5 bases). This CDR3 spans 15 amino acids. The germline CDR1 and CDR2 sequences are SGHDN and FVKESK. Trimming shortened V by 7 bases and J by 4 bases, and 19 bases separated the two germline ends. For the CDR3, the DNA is TGTGCCAGCACAAGAGGATCCGGGACGGGCTATGGCTACACCTTC. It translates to CASTRGSGTGYGYTF.

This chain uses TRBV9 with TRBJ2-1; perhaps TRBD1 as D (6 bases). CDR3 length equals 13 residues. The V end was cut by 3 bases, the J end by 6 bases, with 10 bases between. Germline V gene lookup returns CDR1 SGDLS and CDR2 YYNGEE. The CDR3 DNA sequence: TGTGCCAGCAGCGGGACAGACCTCAATGAGCAGTTCTTC. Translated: CASSGTDLNEQFF.

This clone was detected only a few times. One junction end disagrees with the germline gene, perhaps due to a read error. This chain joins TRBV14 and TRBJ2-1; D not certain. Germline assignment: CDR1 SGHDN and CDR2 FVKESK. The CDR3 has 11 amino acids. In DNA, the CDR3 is TGTGCCAGCAGCTCCAACAATGAGCAGTTCTTC. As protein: CASSSNNEQFF.

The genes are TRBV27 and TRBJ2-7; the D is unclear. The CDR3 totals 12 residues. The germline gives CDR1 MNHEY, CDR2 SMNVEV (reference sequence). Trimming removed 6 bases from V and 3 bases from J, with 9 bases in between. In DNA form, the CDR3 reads TGTGCCAGCAGCCCCCCGGGCTACGAGCAGTACTTC. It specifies CASSPPGYEQYF.

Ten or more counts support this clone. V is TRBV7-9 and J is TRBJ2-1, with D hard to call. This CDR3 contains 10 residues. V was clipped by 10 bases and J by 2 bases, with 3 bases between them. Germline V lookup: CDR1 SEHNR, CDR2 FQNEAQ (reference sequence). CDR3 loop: CATAYNEQFF. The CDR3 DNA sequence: TGTGCCACCGCCTACAATGAGCAGTTCTTC.

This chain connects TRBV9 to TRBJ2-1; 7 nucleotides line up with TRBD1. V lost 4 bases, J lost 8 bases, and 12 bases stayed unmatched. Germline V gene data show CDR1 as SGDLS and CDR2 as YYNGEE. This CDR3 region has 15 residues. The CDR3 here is CASSPGGARGDEQFF. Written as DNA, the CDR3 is TGTGCCAGCAGCCCAGGGGGAGCCCGCGGCGATGAGCAGTTCTTC.

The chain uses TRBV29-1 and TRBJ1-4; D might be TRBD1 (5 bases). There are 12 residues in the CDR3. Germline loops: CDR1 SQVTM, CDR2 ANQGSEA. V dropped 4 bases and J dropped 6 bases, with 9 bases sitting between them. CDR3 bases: TGCAGCGTTGTTCAGGGTGATGAAAAACTGTTTTTT. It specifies CSVVQGDEKLFF.

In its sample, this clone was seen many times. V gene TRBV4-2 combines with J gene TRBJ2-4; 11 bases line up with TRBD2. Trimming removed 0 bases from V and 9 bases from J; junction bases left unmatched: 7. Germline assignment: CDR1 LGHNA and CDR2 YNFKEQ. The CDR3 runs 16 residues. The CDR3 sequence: CASSQEVAGGRGIQYF. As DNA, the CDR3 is TGTGCCAGCAGCCAAGAGGTAGCGGGAGGGCGTGGCATTCAGTACTTC.

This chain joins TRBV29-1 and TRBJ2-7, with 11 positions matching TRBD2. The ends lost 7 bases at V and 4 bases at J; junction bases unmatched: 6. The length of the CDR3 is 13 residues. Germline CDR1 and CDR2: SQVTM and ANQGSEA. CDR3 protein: CSAASGRRYEQYF. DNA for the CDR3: TGCAGCGCCGCTAGCGGGAGGCGGTACGAGCAGTACTTC.

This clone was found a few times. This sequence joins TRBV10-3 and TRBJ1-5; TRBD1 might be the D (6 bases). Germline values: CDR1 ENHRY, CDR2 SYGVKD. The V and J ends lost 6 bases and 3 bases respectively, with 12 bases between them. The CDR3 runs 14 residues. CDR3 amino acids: CAISVGADNQPQHF. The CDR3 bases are TGTGCCATCAGCGTGGGGGCGGACAATCAGCCCCAGCATTTT.

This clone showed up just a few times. Written as DNA, the CDR3 is TGCAGTGCCCCCGGCGGGTACGAGCAGTACTTC. Protein product: CSAPGGYEQYF. The chain recombines TRBV20-1 with TRBJ2-7, with D perhaps matching TRBD2 (5 bases). The V gene's germline CDR1 is DFQATT and CDR2 SNEGSKA (reference sequence). The CDR3 sequence is 11 residues long. V was shortened by 6 bases and J by 4 bases, with 10 bases between the two germline ends.

The CDR3 reads CSATVPGELFF. The CDR3 nucleotides read TGCAGCGCTACTGTCCCCGGGGAGCTGTTTTTT. The chain links TRBV29-1 to TRBJ2-2; D gene ambiguous. The CDR3 extends over 11 amino acids. CDR1 and CDR2 (germline): SQVTM, ANQGSEA. V gave up 7 bases and J gave up 6 bases, with 9 bases separating them.

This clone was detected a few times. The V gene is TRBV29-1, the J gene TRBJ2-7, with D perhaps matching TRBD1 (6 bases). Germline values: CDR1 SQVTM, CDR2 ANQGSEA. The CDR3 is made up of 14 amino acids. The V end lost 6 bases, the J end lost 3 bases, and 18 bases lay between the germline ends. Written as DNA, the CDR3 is TGCAGCGTGGATAAGACAGGACGGGACTACGAGCAGTACTTC. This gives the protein CSVDKTGRDYEQYF.

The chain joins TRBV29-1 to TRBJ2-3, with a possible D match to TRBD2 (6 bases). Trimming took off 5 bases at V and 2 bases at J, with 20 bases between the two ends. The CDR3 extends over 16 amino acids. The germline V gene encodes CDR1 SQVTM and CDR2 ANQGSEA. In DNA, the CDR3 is TGCAGCGTTCGGAACCCGCGGGACTCCCTCACAGATACGCAGTATTTT. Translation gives CSVRNPRDSLTDTQYF.

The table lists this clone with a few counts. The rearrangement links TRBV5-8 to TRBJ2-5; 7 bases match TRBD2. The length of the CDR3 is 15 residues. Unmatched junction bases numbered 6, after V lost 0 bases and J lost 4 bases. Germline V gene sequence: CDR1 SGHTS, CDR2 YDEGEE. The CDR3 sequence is CASSLERGRGETQYF. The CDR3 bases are TGTGCCAGCAGCTTGGAGCGGGGAAGGGGAGAGACCCAGTACTTC.

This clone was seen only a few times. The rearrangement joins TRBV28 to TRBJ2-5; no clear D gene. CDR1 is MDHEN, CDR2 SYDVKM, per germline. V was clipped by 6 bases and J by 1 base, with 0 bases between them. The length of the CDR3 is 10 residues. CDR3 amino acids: CASSQETQYF. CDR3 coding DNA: TGTGCCAGCAGCCAAGAGACCCAGTACTTC.

The CDR3 DNA follows: TGTGCCAGCAGCCCCAGGGGCGGAGGGGTCTACGAGCAGTACTTC. This gives the protein CASSPRGGGVYEQYF. The rearrangement uses TRBV7-9 and TRBJ2-7; D tentatively reads TRBD1 or TRBD2 (6 bases each). Germline V gives CDR1 SEHNR, CDR2 FQNEAQ (reference sequence). V was clipped by 5 bases and J by 3 bases, with 17 bases between them. This CDR3 region has 15 residues.

CDR3 coding DNA: TGTGCCTACAAGTCAGGTAATCAGCCCCAGCATTTT. Its protein product is CAYKSGNQPQHF. The chain recombines TRBV30 with TRBJ1-5; D uncertain. The germline gives CDR1 GTSNPN, CDR2 SVGIG (reference sequence). The CDR3 covers 12 residues. V shed 7 bases and J shed 4 bases, with 11 bases lying between them.

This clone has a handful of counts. DNA for the CDR3: TGCGCCAGCAGCCAAGATGACCCGGGAGACCGCTCTGGAAACACCATATATTTT. This translates into CASSQDDPGDRSGNTIYF. This chain connects TRBV4-1 to TRBJ1-3; D gene ambiguous. The CDR3 contains 18 residues. Deletions cut 0 bases from V and 0 bases from J, with 15 bases between. Germline values: CDR1 MGHRA, CDR2 YSYEKL.

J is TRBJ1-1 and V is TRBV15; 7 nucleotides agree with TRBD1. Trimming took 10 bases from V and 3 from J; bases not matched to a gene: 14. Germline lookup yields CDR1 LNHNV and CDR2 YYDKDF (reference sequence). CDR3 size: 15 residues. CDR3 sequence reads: CAIGADYRGDTEAFF. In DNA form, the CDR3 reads TGTGCCATCGGCGCCGATTACAGGGGCGACACTGAAGCTTTCTTT.

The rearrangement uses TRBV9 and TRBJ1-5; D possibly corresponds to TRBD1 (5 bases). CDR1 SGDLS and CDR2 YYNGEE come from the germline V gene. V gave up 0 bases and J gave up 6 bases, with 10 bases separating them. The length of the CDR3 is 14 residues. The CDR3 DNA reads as TGTGCCAGCAGCGTAGAGGGGTCGGGTCAGCCCCAGCATTTT. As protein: CASSVEGSGQPQHF.

The CDR3 reads CASSKTESYNEQFF. The CDR3 DNA reads as TGTGCCAGCAGTAAGACGGAGTCCTACAATGAGCAGTTCTTC. V usage is TRBV2 and J usage is TRBJ2-1; D unclear. This CDR3 has 14 amino acids. Looked up from germline, CDR1 is SNHLY and CDR2 is FYNNEI. V lost 5 bases, J lost 1 base, and 9 bases lay in between.

CDR3 DNA: TGTGCCAGCTGGTTTAGCTCCTACAATGAGCAGTTCTTC. Residues: CASWFSSYNEQFF. The chain joins TRBV10-3 to TRBJ2-1, with D unresolved. V gave up 10 bases and J gave up 0 bases, with 10 bases separating them. Germline V gives CDR1 ENHRY, CDR2 SYGVKD. The CDR3 covers 13 residues.

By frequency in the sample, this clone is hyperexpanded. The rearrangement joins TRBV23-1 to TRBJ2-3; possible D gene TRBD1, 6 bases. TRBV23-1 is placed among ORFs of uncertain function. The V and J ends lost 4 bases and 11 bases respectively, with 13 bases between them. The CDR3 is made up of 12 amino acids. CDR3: CASSPRGAGQYF. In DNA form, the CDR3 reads TGCGCCAGCAGTCCCAGGGGCGCGGGGCAGTATTTT.